The sequence of this T cell receptor beta chain was determined in a study of cytomegalovirus exposure and HLA in healthy donors. Study-wide background: In an earlier analysis, around 120 million unique TCR beta sequences were found from about 180 million T cells. Study-level findings and limits: Most TCR sequences were uncommon, yet certain public TCRs appeared in many donors.

The PCR had 60 Vbeta and 13 Jbeta primers. Generated by immunoSEQ multiplex PCR, the TCRdb table keeps only in-frame clones and is missing some. The sample contains roughly 180,000 clones, less than 90% of which appear only once. Comments on this clone: Its antigen is unidentified.

In germline, CDR1 is MDHEN, CDR2 SYDVKM. The V gene lost 2 bases and the J gene lost 0 bases, with 5 bases spanning the gap. The CDR3 runs to 14 residues. V and J are TRBV28 and TRBJ1-3; D is uncertain. The receptor was isolated from a woman aged 45 to 65 in good health and CMV-seropositive. The sequencing input was PBMCs. The CDR3 loop reads CASSLVYSGNTIYF. CDR3 bases: TGTGCCAGCAGTTTAGTTTACTCTGGAAACACCATATATTTT.